This is a list of T cell receptor beta chains from one sample in a study of blood T cells in healthy people across ages. Via MiXCR, TCRdb re-called the 5' RACE reads, giving one row per CDR3 protein. The top ten clones hold about a third of a sample with about 680,000 distinct CDR3 sequences, around half of them seen once. Sequenced sample: blood. Receptors originate from a woman in her sixties in good health. Both conserved end residues are part of each CDR3.

j_call,v_call,cdr3_aa
TRBJ2-1,TRBV27,CASSLSPIPPRHEQFF
TRBJ2-4,TRBV6-5,CASSYSSGRALAKNIQYF
TRBJ2-5,TRBV7-2,CASSPYRVLGTQYF
TRBJ2-7,TRBV3-1,CASSQEVYGEQYF
TRBJ2-7,TRBV7-2,CASPPGLWREGEQYF
TRBJ2-2,TRBV20-1,CSASLGKGELFF
TRBJ2-5,TRBV4-3,CASSLRLAGDGETQYF
TRBJ2-5,TRBV28,CASSSRAGGYETQYF
TRBJ1-6,TRBV28,CASSLLQGNSPLHF
TRBJ2-7,TRBV28,CASTPSGTSYYEQYF
TRBJ2-1,TRBV6-2/TRBV6-3,CASSLNRGLGNEQFF
TRBJ2-5,TRBV29-1,CSVVGGLAIQETQYF
TRBJ2-1,TRBV29-1,CSVGGASGSSYNEQFF
TRBJ2-5,TRBV7-7,CASSHGGSQETQYF
TRBJ2-7,TRBV20-1,CSARDASGPGYEQYF
TRBJ1-1,TRBV29-1,CSVDRDRGKAFF